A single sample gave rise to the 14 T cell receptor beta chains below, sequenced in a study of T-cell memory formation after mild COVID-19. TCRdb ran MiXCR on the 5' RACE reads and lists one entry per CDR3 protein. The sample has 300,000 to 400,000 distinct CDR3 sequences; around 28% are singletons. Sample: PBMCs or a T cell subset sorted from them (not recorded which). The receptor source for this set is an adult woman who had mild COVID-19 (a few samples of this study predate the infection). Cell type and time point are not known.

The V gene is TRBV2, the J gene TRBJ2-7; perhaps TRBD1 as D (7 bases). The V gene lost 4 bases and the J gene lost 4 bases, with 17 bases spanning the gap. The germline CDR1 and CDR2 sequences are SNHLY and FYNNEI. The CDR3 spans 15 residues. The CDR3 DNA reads TGTGCCAGCAGTGCGAGGGGGGACAGAGTTTACGAGCAGTACTTC. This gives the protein CASSARGDRVYEQYF.

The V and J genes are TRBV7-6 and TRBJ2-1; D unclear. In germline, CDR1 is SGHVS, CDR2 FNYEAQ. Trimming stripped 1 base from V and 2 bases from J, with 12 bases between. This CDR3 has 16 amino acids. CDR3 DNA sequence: TGTGCCAGCAGCTTAGTGGCCACACCAACCTACAATGAGCAGTTCTTC. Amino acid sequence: CASSLVATPTYNEQFF.

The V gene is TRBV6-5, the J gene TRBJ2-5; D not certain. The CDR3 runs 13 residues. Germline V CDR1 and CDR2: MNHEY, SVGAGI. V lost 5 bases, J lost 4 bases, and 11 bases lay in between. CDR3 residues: CASSLRERETQYF. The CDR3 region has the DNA TGTGCCAGCAGTCTACGAGAAAGAGAGACCCAGTACTTC.

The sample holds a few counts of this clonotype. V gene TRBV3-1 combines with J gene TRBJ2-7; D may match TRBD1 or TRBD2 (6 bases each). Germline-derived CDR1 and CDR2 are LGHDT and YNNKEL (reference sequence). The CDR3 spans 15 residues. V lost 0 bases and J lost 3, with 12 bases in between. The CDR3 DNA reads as TGTGCCAGCAGCCAAGATCGGGGGCGGAACTACGAGCAGTACTTC. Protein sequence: CASSQDRGRNYEQYF.

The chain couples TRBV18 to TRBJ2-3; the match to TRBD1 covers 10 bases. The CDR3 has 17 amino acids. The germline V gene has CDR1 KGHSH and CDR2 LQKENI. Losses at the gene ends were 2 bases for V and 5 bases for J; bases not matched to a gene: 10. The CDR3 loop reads CASSPIGQGVTRDTQYF. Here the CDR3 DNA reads TGTGCCAGCTCACCAATTGGACAGGGGGTGACGAGAGATACGCAGTATTTT.

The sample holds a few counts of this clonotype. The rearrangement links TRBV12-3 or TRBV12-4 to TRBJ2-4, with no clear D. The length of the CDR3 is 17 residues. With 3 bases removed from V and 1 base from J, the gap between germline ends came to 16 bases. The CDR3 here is CASSFSLRLLAKNIQYF. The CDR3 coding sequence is TGTGCCAGCAGTTTTTCTTTGCGGCTCCTGGCCAAAAACATTCAGTACTTC.

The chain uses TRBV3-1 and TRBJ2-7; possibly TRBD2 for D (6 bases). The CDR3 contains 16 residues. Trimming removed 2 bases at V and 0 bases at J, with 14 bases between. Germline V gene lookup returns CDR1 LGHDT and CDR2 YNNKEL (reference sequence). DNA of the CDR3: TGTGCCAGCAGCCAACAGCCGGGACTCTCCTCCTACGAGCAGTACTTC. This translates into CASSQQPGLSSYEQYF.

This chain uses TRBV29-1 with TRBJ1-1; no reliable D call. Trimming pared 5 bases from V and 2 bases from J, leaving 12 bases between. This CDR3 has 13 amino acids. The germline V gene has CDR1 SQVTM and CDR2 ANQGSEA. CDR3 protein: CSVPGRANTEAFF. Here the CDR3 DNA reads TGCAGCGTTCCCGGACGAGCAAACACTGAAGCTTTCTTT. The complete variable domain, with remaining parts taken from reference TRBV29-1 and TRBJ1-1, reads SAVISQKPSRDICQRGTSLTIQCQVDSQVTMMFWYRQQPGQSLTLIATANQGSEATYESGFVIDKFPISRPNLTFSTLTVSNMSPEDSSIYLCSVPGRANTEAFFGQGTRLTVV.

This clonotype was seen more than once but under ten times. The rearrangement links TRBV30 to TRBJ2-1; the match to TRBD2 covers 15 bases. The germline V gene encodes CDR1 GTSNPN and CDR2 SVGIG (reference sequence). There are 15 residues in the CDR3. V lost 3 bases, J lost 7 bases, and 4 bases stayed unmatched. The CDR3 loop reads CAWSPGTSGRNEQFF. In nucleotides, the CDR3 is TGTGCCTGGAGCCCCGGGACTAGCGGGAGGAATGAGCAGTTCTTC.

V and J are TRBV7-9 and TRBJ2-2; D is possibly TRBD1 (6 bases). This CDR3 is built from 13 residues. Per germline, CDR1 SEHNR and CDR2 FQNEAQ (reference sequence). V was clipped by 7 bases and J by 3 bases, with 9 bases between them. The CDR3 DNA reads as TGTGCCAGCACCCCAGGGGACACCGGGGAGCTGTTTTTT. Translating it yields CASTPGDTGELFF.

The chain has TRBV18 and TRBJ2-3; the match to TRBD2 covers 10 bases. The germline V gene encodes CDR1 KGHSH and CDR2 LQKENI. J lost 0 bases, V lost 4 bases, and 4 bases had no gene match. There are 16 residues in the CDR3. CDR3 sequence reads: CASSRTSGVSTDTQYF. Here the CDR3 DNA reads TGTGCCAGCTCACGGACTAGCGGAGTAAGCACAGATACGCAGTATTTT.

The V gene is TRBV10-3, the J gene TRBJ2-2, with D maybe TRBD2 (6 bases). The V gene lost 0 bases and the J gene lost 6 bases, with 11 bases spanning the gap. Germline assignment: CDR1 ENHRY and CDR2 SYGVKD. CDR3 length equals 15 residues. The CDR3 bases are TGTGCCATCAGTGAGTCGGAGGGGTTGGCCGGGGAGCTGTTTTTT. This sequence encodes CAISESEGLAGELFF.

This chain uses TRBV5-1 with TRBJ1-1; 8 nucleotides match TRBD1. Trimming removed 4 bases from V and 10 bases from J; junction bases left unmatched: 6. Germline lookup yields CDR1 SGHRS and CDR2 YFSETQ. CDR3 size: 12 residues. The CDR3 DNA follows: TGCGCCAGCAGCCCGGACAGGGTAACAGCTTTCTTT. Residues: CASSPDRVTAFF.

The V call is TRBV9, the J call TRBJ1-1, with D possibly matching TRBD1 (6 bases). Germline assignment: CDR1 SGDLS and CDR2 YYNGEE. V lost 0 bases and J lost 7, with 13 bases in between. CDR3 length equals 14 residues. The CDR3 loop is CASSVATGKGEAFF. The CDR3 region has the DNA TGTGCCAGCAGCGTAGCTACAGGGAAGGGTGAAGCTTTCTTT.